The T cell receptor (beta chain) under discussion was sequenced for a study of technical replicates of blood from four donors. Sequencing used immunoSEQ multiplex PCR; TCRdb keeps in-frame clones, though not all of them. The table has 65,000 to 80,000 clones, nearly 99% seen once. This receptor was identified in a human donor in good health. Sequenced input: T cells isolated from PBMCs.

CDR3 DNA: TGTGCCAGCAGAGAGGGTACAGGGGACCAAGGGCAGTTCTTC. It specifies CASREGTGDQGQFF. The chain employs TRBV6-5 and TRBJ2-1, with 7 nucleotides matching TRBD1. Germline V lookup: CDR1 MNHEY, CDR2 SVGAGI. J lost 12 bases, V lost 6 bases, and 14 bases had no gene match. The CDR3 is 14 amino acids.